Below, one T cell receptor (beta chain) is given with its context. The specificity of this receptor is unknown. No qualities accompany the bases; no much larger clone lies one base away. Receptor libraries were prepared by the immunoSEQ multiplex PCR assay. Held by TCRdb, this immuneACCESS table contains in-frame sequences only and omits some clones. Under half of the omission traces to an unresolved V gene where checked; the cause of the rest is unknown. This sample has over 90,000 clones in its table, and around nine tenths of those were observed once. 15% to 20% of the sample is in the top ten clones. This record comes from a study of control samples from healthy donors and cancer patients (dated by TCRdb to 2018 to 2020). The receptor was derived from a man aged 60 to 75 with lung cancer. Sequencing was carried out using PBMCs.

The DNA is as follows: TGTGCCAGCAGCCCACAGGTAACCTCCTACAATGAGCAGTTCTTC. Its protein is CASSPQVTSYNEQFF. The chain couples TRBV3-1 (or the pseudogene TRBV3-2) to TRBJ2-1; a tentative D match to TRBD1 spans 5 bases. V sheds 4 bases and J sheds 0 bases, leaving 10 bases between their ends. Looking up the germline V gene (reference sequence) yields CDR1 LGHDT and CDR2 YNNKEL. The CDR3 covers 15 residues, taking in both the cysteine and the phenylalanine. Just the 45-base CDR3 DNA is kept, in frame starting at base 1.